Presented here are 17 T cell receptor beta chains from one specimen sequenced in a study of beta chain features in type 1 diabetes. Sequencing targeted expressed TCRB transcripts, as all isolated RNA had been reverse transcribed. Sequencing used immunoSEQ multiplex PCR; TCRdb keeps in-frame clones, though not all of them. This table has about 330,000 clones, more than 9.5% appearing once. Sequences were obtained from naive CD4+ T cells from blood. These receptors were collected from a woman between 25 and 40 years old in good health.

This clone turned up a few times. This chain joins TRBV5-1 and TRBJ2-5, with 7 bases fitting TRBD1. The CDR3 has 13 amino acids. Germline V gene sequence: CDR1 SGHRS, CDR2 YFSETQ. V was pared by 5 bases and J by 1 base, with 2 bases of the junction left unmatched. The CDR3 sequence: CASRGTVQETQYF. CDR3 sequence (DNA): TGCGCCAGCAGAGGGACAGTCCAAGAGACCCAGTACTTC.

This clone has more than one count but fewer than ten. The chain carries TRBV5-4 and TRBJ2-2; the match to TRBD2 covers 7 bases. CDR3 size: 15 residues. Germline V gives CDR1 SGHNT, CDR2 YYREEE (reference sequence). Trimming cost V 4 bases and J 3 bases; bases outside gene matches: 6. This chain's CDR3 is CASSRASGHTGELFF. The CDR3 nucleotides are TGTGCCAGCAGCCGTGCTAGCGGTCACACCGGGGAGCTGTTTTTT.

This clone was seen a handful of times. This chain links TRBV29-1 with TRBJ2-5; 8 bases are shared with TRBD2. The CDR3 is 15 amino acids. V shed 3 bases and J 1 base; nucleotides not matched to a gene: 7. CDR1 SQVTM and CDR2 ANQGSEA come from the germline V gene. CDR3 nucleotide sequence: TGCAGCGTTGACTCTCCGGGACTAGTCCAAGAGACCCAGTACTTC. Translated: CSVDSPGLVQETQYF.

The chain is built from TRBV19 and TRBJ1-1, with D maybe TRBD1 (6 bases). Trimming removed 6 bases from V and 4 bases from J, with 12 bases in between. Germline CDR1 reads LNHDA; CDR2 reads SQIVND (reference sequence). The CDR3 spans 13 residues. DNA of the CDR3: TGTGCCAGTAGCGGGCAGGGGAGCACTGAAGCTTTCTTT. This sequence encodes CASSGQGSTEAFF.

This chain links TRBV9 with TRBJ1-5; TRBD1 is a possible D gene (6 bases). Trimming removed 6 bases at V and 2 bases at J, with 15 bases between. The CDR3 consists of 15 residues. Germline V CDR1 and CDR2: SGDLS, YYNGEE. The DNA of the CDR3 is TGTGCCAGCACCCGGGGGGACATCGGCAATCAGCCCCAGCATTTT. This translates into CASTRGDIGNQPQHF.

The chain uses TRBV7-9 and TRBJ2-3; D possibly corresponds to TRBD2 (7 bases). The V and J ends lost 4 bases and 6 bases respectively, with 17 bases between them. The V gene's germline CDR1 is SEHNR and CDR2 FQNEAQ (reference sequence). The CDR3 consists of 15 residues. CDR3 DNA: TGTGCCAGCAGCTCAGGGGCGGGAGCGGGGGATACGCAGTATTTT. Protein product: CASSSGAGAGDTQYF.

The CDR3: CASSLMQGAHEQYF. CDR3 coding DNA: TGTGCCAGCAGCTTAATGCAGGGGGCCCACGAGCAGTACTTC. This chain joins TRBV7-9 and TRBJ2-7, with TRBD1 matching 8 bases. The trim removed 2 bases at V and 5 bases at J, leaving 5 bases unmatched. The CDR3 runs to 14 residues. CDR1 and CDR2 from the germline V gene are SEHNR and FQNEAQ (reference sequence).

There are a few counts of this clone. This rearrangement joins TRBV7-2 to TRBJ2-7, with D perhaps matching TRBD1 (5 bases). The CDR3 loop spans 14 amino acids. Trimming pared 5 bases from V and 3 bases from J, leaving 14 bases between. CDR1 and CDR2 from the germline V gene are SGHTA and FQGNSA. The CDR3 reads CASSRGQQGYEQYF. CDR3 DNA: TGTGCCAGCAGCCGAGGTCAGCAGGGCTACGAGCAGTACTTC.

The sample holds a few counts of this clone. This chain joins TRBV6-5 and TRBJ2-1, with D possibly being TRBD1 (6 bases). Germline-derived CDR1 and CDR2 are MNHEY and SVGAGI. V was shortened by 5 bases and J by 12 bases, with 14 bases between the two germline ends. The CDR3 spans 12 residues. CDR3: CASSPGHWAQFF. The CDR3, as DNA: TGTGCCAGCAGTCCGGGACACTGGGCGCAGTTCTTC.

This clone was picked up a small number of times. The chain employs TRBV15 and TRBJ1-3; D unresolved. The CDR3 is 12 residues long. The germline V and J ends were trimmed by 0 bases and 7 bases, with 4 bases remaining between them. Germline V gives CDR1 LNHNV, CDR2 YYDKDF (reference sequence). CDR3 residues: CATSRDRNTIYF. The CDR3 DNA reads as TGTGCCACCAGCAGAGATCGGAACACCATATATTTT.

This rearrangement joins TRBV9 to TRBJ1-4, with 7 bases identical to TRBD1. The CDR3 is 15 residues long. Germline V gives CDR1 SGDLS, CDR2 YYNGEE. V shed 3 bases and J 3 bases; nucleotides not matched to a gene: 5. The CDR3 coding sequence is TGTGCCAGCAGCGCCCTCGGGACAGCTAATGAAAAACTGTTTTTT. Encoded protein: CASSALGTANEKLFF.

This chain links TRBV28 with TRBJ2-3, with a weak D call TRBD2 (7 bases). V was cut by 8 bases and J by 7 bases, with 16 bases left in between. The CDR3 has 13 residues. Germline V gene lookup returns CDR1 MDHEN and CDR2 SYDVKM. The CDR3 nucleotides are TGTGCCAGCGGGGGCGGGGGAGGGTATACGCAGTATTTT. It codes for CASGGGGGYTQYF. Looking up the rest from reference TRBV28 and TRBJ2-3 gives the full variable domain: DVKVTQSSRYLVKRTGEKVFLECVQDMDHENMFWYRQDPGLGLRLIYFSYDVKMKEKGDIPEGYSVSREKKERFSLILESASTNQTSMYLCASGGGGGYTQYFGPGTRLTVL.

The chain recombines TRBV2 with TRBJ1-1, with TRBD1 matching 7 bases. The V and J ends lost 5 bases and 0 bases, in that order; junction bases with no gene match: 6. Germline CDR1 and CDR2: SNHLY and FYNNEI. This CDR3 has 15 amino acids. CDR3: CASSRNRGMNTEAFF. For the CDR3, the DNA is TGTGCCAGCAGTCGCAACAGGGGCATGAACACTGAAGCTTTCTTT.

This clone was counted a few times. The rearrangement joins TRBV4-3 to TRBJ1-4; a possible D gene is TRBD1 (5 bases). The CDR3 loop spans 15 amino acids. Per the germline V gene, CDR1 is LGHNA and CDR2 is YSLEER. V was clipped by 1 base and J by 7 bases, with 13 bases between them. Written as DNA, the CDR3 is TGCGCCAGCAGCCAAGGACAGATCGGTGTTGAAAAACTGTTTTTT. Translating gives CASSQGQIGVEKLFF.

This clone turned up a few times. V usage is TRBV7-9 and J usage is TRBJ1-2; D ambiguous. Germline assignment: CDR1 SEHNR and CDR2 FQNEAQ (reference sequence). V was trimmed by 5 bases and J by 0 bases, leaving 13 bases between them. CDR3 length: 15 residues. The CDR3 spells CASSPGGVANYGYTF. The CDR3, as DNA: TGTGCCAGCAGCCCCGGCGGGGTAGCTAACTATGGCTACACCTTC.

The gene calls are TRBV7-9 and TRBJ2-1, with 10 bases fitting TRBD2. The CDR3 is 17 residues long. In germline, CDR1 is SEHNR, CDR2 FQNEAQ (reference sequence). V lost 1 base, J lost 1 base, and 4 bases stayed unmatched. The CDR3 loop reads CASSLDLSGRSYNEQFF. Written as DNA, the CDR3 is TGTGCCAGCAGCTTAGACCTTAGCGGGAGGTCCTACAATGAGCAGTTCTTC.

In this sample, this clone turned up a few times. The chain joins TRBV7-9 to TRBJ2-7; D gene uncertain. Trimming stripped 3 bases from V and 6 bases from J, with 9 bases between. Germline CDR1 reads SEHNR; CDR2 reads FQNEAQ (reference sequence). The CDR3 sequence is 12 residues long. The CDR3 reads CASSLAPREQYF. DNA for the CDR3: TGTGCCAGCAGCTTGGCCCCTCGCGAGCAGTACTTC.